This is a list of T cell receptor beta chains from one sample in a study of tumor-infiltrating lymphocytes in primary liver carcinoma. TCRdb fed the multiplex PCR reads into MiXCR, producing one record per CDR3 protein. The table includes 150,000 to 200,000 distinct CDR3 sequences, 60% detected once. The sample consisted of peripheral blood. The origin of the receptors is a man aged 40-55 years with primary liver carcinoma and hepatitis B virus infection. The CDR3 runs from the conserved cysteine through the conserved F or W. The D gene is left open where the match is weak. The listing skips clone size in some rows; elsewhere it reads once, few, many or a size class.

length	size	V	J	D	CDR3	DNA
14	NA	TRBV6-5	TRBJ2-7	TRBD1	CANSRQGFTYEQYF	TGTGCCAACAGTCGACAGGGGTTCACCTACGAGCAGTACTTC
16	few	TRBV12-3/TRBV12-4	TRBJ1-1	TRBD1	CASSLRRDSRNTEAFF	TGTGCCAGCAGTTTAAGGAGGGACAGCCGGAACACTGAAGCTTTCTTT
13	once	TRBV6-1	TRBJ2-5	NA	CASRGVIGETQYF	TGTGCCAGCAGAGGGGTAATCGGAGAGACCCAGTACTTC
15	NA	TRBV7-8	TRBJ2-7	TRBD2	CASSLDYRGAYEQYF	TGTGCCAGCAGCTTAGATTACCGGGGGGCCTACGAGCAGTACTTC
14	few	TRBV12-3/TRBV12-4	TRBJ1-2	NA	CASSSGTGNYGYTF	TGTGCCAGCAGTTCGGGGACGGGAAACTATGGCTACACCTTC
13	once	TRBV24-1	TRBJ2-5	NA	CATRGRNQETQYF	TGTGCCACCAGGGGGAGGAACCAAGAGACCCAGTACTTC
15	NA	TRBV5-1	TRBJ2-6	NA	CASDSGFSGANVLTF	TGCGCCAGCGATTCGGGATTCTCCGGGGCCAACGTCCTGACTTTC
15	few	TRBV12-3/TRBV12-4	TRBJ2-1	TRBD1	CASSFRDRGANEQFF	TGTGCCAGCAGTTTCCGGGACAGGGGTGCGAATGAGCAGTTCTTC
13	NA	TRBV4-1	TRBJ2-6	NA	CASSQVGANVLTF	TGCGCCAGCAGCCAAGTTGGGGCCAACGTCCTGACTTTC
15	few	TRBV12-3/TRBV12-4	TRBJ2-7	NA	CASSSAGDSSYEQYF	TGTGCCAGCAGTTCGGCCGGAGATAGCTCCTACGAGCAGTACTTC
13	NA	TRBV10-1	TRBJ2-7	NA	CASSESPGDEQYF	TGCGCCAGCAGTGAGTCACCTGGAGACGAGCAGTACTTC
16	NA	TRBV5-1	TRBJ2-3	NA	CASSLGWLGLTDTQYF	TGCGCCAGCAGCTTGGGCTGGCTGGGATTAACAGATACGCAGTATTTT
15	NA	TRBV11-2	TRBJ2-2	TRBD2	CASSLSSGITEELFF	TGTGCCAGCAGCTTGTCTAGCGGAATCACCGAGGAGCTGTTTTTT
14	NA	TRBV28	TRBJ2-1	NA	CASSFQERAGEQFF	TGTGCCAGCAGTTTTCAGGAGCGGGCGGGTGAGCAGTTCTTC
15	NA	TRBV12-3/TRBV12-4	TRBJ1-2	TRBD1	CASSWATGGDYGYTF	TGTGCCAGCAGTTGGGCTACAGGGGGCGACTATGGCTACACCTTC
11	NA	TRBV29-1	TRBJ2-1	NA	CSVTPYAEQFF	TGCAGCGTTACTCCCTACGCTGAGCAGTTCTTC
14	NA	TRBV5-1	TRBJ1-5	NA	CASSLGSGNQPQHF	TGCGCCAGCAGCCTGGGATCCGGCAATCAGCCCCAGCATTTT
14	NA	TRBV6-1	TRBJ1-2	NA	CASSESQGYYGYTF	TGTGCCAGCAGTGAATCCCAGGGCTACTATGGCTACACCTTC
16	NA	TRBV12-3/TRBV12-4	TRBJ2-1	NA	CASSLARQTYYNEQFF	TGTGCCAGCAGTTTAGCGCGGCAGACTTACTACAATGAGCAGTTCTTC
16	NA	TRBV28	TRBJ1-5	NA	CASSVQGPGSTRPQHF	TGTGCCAGCAGTGTCCAGGGCCCTGGGTCTACTCGGCCCCAGCATTTT
15	NA	TRBV24-1	TRBJ2-2	NA	CATSDLAQDTGELFF	TGTGCCACCAGTGATTTAGCGCAGGACACCGGGGAGCTGTTTTTT
17	NA	TRBV4-1	TRBJ2-1	TRBD2	CASCRQRLAVSYNEQIF	TGCGCCAGCTGCCGACAAAGACTAGCGGTTTCCTACAATGAGCAGATCTTC
15	few	TRBV6-1	TRBJ2-1	TRBD1	CASSEVVTGVNEQFF	TGTGCCAGCAGTGAAGTTGTGACAGGGGTCAATGAGCAGTTCTTC
16	NA	TRBV4-1	TRBJ2-2	TRBD1	CASSRRRTGDGGELFF	TGCGCCAGCAGCCGGCGAAGGACAGGGGATGGCGGGGAGCTGTTTTTT
15	NA	TRBV6-6	TRBJ2-7	NA	CASSYSVTHAYEQYF	TGTGCCAGCAGTTACTCAGTGACTCACGCTTACGAGCAGTACTTC
16	NA	TRBV6-5	TRBJ2-2	TRBD2	CASSYEAGGSTGELFF	TGTGCCAGCAGTTACGAGGCGGGAGGGAGTACCGGGGAGCTGTTTTTT
15	few	TRBV13	TRBJ2-5	TRBD2	CASSFLREAQETQYF	TGTGCCAGCAGCTTTTTGCGGGAGGCCCAAGAGACCCAGTACTTC
13	few	TRBV5-1	TRBJ2-2	NA	CASSLQGAGELFF	TGCGCCAGCAGCTTACAGGGAGCCGGGGAGCTGTTTTTT
16	once	TRBV11-2	TRBJ2-2	TRBD1	CASSSLDRVNTGKLFF	TGTGCCAGCAGCTCTCTGGACAGGGTAAACACCGGGAAGCTGTTTTTT
14	NA	TRBV11-2	TRBJ2-3	NA	CASSPALSTDTQYF	TGTGCCAGCAGCCCAGCCCTCTCCACAGATACGCAGTATTTT
14	many	TRBV11-2	TRBJ1-4	NA	CASSPSPRGEKLFF	TGTGCCAGCAGCCCCTCCCCAAGAGGGGAAAAACTGTTTTTT
10	NA	TRBV29-1	TRBJ2-3	TRBD1	CRVVTGEQYF	TGCAGGGTTGTGACAGGGGAGCAGTATTTT
15	NA	TRBV6-5	TRBJ2-1	NA	CASSRREGGYSEQFF	TGTGCCAGCAGCCGCAGGGAGGGGGGTTACAGTGAGCAGTTCTTC
15	NA	TRBV2	TRBJ2-3	NA	CASSAGTYLTDTQYF	TGTGCCAGCAGTGCAGGGACCTACCTCACAGATACGCAGTATTTT
15	NA	TRBV6-5	TRBJ1-5	NA	CASSYSGGINQPQHF	TGCGCCAGCAGTTACTCGGGGGGGATCAATCAGCCCCAGCATTTT
15	NA	TRBV4-2	TRBJ1-6	NA	CASRQGRGYNSPLHF	TGTGCCAGCAGACAAGGCCGGGGGTATAATTCACCCCTCCACTTT
16	NA	TRBV6-2/TRBV6-3	TRBJ2-2	TRBD2	CASSYVGTSPSGELFF	TGTGCCAGCAGTTACGTAGGGACTAGTCCTTCCGGGGAGCTGTTTTTT
13	few	TRBV28	TRBJ2-7	NA	CASSLPLSYEQYF	TGTGCCAGCAGTTTACCCCTTTCCTACGAGCAGTACTTC
16	NA	TRBV7-8	TRBJ2-5	NA	CASSLTLTGRGETQYF	TGTGCCAGCAGCCTAACCCTGACAGGTAGAGGGGAGACCCAGTACTTC
16	NA	TRBV6-2/TRBV6-3	TRBJ2-2	NA	CASRTPARIKAGELFF	TGTGCCAGCAGGACTCCCGCGAGGATTAAGGCCGGGGAGCTGTTTTTT
14	NA	TRBV11-2	TRBJ1-2	NA	CARSSPEGNYGYIF	TGTGCCAGGAGCTCCCCCGAGGGGAACTATGGCTACATCTTC
15	few	TRBV7-8	TRBJ1-1	NA	CASSLAERVNTEAFF	TGTGCCAGCAGCTTAGCGGAAAGGGTGAACACTGAAGCTTTCTTT
16	NA	TRBV5-1	TRBJ2-1	TRBD1	CASSLATDRGINEQFF	TGCGCCAGCAGCTTGGCCACAGACAGGGGAATCAATGAGCAGTTCTTC
13	NA	TRBV5-5	TRBJ1-5	TRBD1	CASSRQGDQPLHF	TGTGCCAGCAGCAGGCAGGGGGATCAGCCCCTGCATTTT
16	NA	TRBV6-2/TRBV6-3	TRBJ2-1	TRBD2	CASRRLAGVSYNEQFF	TGTGCCAGCAGACGACTAGCGGGAGTGTCCTACAATGAGCAGTTCTTC
13	NA	TRBV11-2	TRBJ2-3	NA	CARSPPEQDTKYF	TGTGCCAGAAGCCCCCCCGAGCAGGATACGAAGTATTTT
15	NA	TRBV6-5	TRBJ2-2	TRBD1	CASSYSNRGLGKLFF	TGTGCCAGCAGTTACTCGAACAGGGGGCTTGGGAAGCTGTTTTTT
11	many	TRBV11-2	TRBJ1-1	NA	CASSFGTEAFF	TGTGCCAGCTCTTTCGGGACTGAAGCTTTCTTT
12	NA	TRBV6-1	TRBJ1-3	NA	CASRQVGNTIYF	TGTGCCAGCCGACAGGTGGGAAACACCATATATTTT
19	NA	TRBV11-2	TRBJ2-3	NA	CASSPGQFFYLLARGTQYF	TGTGCCAGTAGCCCAGGACAGTTCTTCTATTTGCTTGCAAGGGGTACGCAATATTTT
13	many	TRBV12-3/TRBV12-4	TRBJ2-5	NA	CASSFGREETQYF	TGTGCCAGCAGCTTTGGCAGGGAGGAGACCCAGTACTTC
15	NA	TRBV11-2	TRBJ2-5	NA	CASSSALGGGETQYF	TGTGCCAGCAGCTCGGCCCTAGGGGGGGGAGAGACCCAGTACTTC
13	few	TRBV6-2/TRBV6-3	TRBJ2-3	NA	CASSTGPGDTQYF	TGTGCCAGCAGCACAGGGCCAGGAGATACGCAGTATTTT
14	few	TRBV10-3	TRBJ2-3	TRBD1	CAMQGVGSTDTQYF	TGTGCCATGCAGGGGGTTGGTAGCACAGATACGCAGTATTTT
13	few	TRBV25-1	TRBJ2-3	NA	CASSDGLTDTQYF	TGTGCCAGCAGTGATGGGCTCACAGATACGCAGTATTTT
14	NA	TRBV28	TRBJ2-5	TRBD2	CASSSPAGGATQYF	TGTGCCAGCAGCTCACCCGCGGGGGGAGCGACCCAGTACTTC
16	NA	TRBV28	TRBJ2-3	TRBD1	CASSFGQGVGTDTQYF	TGTGCCAGCAGTTTTGGACAGGGGGTTGGTACAGATACGCAGTATTTT
14	NA	TRBV11-2	TRBJ2-5	NA	CTSSLTHTGQTQYF	TGTACCAGCAGTCTAACTCACACGGGTCAGACCCAGTACTTC
14	NA	TRBV11-2	TRBJ2-1	NA	CVSSLGWAYNEQFF	TGTGTCAGCAGCTTAGGGTGGGCTTACAATGAGCAGTTCTTC